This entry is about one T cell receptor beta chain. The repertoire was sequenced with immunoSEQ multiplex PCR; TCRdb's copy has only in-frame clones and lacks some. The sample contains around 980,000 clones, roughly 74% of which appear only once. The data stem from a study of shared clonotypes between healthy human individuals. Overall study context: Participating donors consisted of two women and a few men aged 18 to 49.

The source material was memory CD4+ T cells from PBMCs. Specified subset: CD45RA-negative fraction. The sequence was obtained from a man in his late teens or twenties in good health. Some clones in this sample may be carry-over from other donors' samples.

This chain's CDR3 is CASSLSPGQGYPGPYEQYF. As DNA, the CDR3 is TGTGCCAGCAGCTTGAGCCCGGGACAGGGCTACCCTGGCCCCTACGAGCAGTACTTC. This chain links TRBV5-8 with TRBJ2-5, with 9 bases lining up with TRBD1. The assigned J gene may be wrong: the sequence end matches TRBJ2-7 better. The CDR3 is 19 residues long. CDR1 and CDR2 from the germline V gene are SGHTS and YDEGEE.